Reported below is one T cell receptor (beta chain). The sample is drawn from a study of shared clonotypes between healthy human individuals. The authors ran the assay at deep level. The sequenced material, unsorted PBMC DNA, was run on ten immunoSEQ deep assay plates. Source study methods: Without quality scores, immunoSEQ junctional reads could not be filtered like full-length reads. Profiled with immunoSEQ multiplex PCR; TCRdb holds only in-frame clones, not every one. V, J and clone size reflect that table, while D and trimming were determined from the DNA. The sample yields about 480,000 clones, approximately 79% seen once. CDR3 length: 15 amino acids. Trimming at V came to 2 bases and at J to 3 bases, leaving 5 bases not matched to a gene. Germline CDR1 is SGHRS and CDR2 is YFSETQ. Healthy HIV-negative adults with no recent acute infections or vaccinations were recruited as donors.

The chain joins TRBV5-1 to TRBJ2-1, with 7 positions matching TRBD1. The origin of this receptor is a middle-aged woman in good health. Some clones in this sample may be carry-over from other donors' samples. Input material: PBMCs. This CDR3 is CASSFGQEIYNEQFF. In nucleotides, the CDR3 is TGCGCCAGCAGCTTCGGACAGGAGATCTACAATGAGCAGTTCTTC.